These 26 T cell receptor beta chains share one sample of origin, sequenced in a study of blood T cell repertoires in COVID-19. Data came from immunoSEQ multiplex PCR; TCRdb stores just in-frame clones and leaves some out. The repertoire holds some 130,000 clones, more than 70% seen once, with 1.5% to 2% in the top ten. The sample comprised peripheral blood. All receptors come from a man between 65 and 85 years old with acute or convalescent COVID-19.

This rearrangement joins TRBV4-1 to TRBJ1-3, with a tentative D call TRBD1 (6 bases). This CDR3 has 15 amino acids. The germline gives CDR1 MGHRA, CDR2 YSYEKL. With 4 bases removed from V and 4 bases from J, the gap between germline ends came to 14 bases. The CDR3 sequence: CASSRTDSSGNTIYF. The CDR3, as DNA: TGCGCCAGCAGCCGGACAGACAGTTCCGGAAACACCATATATTTT.

The chain is built from TRBV6-5 and TRBJ1-1; D ambiguous. Trimming shortened V by 6 bases and J by 1 base, and 12 bases separated the two germline ends. CDR1 and CDR2 (germline): MNHEY, SVGAGI. The CDR3 is made up of 14 amino acids. CDR3 sequence (DNA): TGTGCCAGCAGGGCCTTGGACTCGAACACTGAAGCTTTCTTT. Translation gives CASRALDSNTEAFF.

This clone was counted only a few times. This chain connects TRBV7-3 to TRBJ2-1; 9 bases line up with TRBD1. The CDR3 sequence is 15 residues long. Trimming cost V 5 bases and J 8 bases; bases outside gene matches: 10. Germline loops: CDR1 SGHTA, CDR2 FQGTGA. The CDR3 nucleotides are TGTGCCAGCAGCGCAACAGGGGGCAGGAGGGATGAGCAGTTCTTC. This encodes CASSATGGRRDEQFF. The variable domain in full, with the rest retrieved from reference TRBV7-3 and TRBJ2-1, is GAGVSQTPSNKVTEKGKYVELRCDPISGHTALYWYRQSLGQGPEFLIYFQGTGAADDSGLPNDRFFAVRPEGSVSTLKIQRTERGDSAVYLCASSATGGRRDEQFFGPGTRLTVL.

This clone was counted once. This chain uses TRBV5-1 with TRBJ2-7; TRBD1 matches at 10 bases. Per germline, CDR1 SGHRS and CDR2 YFSETQ. The CDR3 sequence is 14 residues long. With 1 base clipped from V and 3 bases from J, the junction kept 1 base outside the gene matches. The CDR3 DNA reads TGCGCCAGCAGCTTGAGGACAGGGGGCTACGAGCAGTACTTC. It translates to CASSLRTGGYEQYF.

This chain joins TRBV4-1 and TRBJ2-7; no definite D call. This CDR3 comprises 13 residues. Trimming shortened V by 1 base and J by 5 bases, and 9 bases separated the two germline ends. Germline CDR1 MGHRA, CDR2 YSYEKL. The CDR3 nucleotides are TGCGCCAGCAGCCAAGTCTCGGGTCACGAGCAGTACTTC. Translating it yields CASSQVSGHEQYF.

The chain is built from TRBV30 and TRBJ1-5; D call uncertain. This CDR3 is 13 amino acids long. The V end lost 2 bases, the J end lost 5 bases, and 10 bases lay between the germline ends. Germline V lookup: CDR1 GTSNPN, CDR2 SVGIG (reference sequence). This CDR3 is CAWSLTSDQPQHF. The CDR3 DNA follows: TGTGCCTGGAGTCTCACGAGCGATCAGCCCCAGCATTTT.

This chain uses TRBV4-2 with TRBJ1-2, with 7 bases fitting TRBD1. Trimming cost V 0 bases and J 4 bases; bases outside gene matches: 5. CDR3 size: 15 residues. The germline V gene has CDR1 LGHNA and CDR2 YNFKEQ. This CDR3 reads CASSQDRGQIYGYTF. CDR3 DNA: TGTGCCAGCAGCCAAGATAGGGGGCAGATCTATGGCTACACCTTC.

The rearrangement joins TRBV6-1 to TRBJ2-5; 7 bases are shared with TRBD2. Germline lookup yields CDR1 MNHNS and CDR2 SASEGT. V gave up 2 bases and J gave up 5 bases; unmatched junction bases: 2. CDR3 length: 13 residues. The CDR3: CASSESGAETQYF. The CDR3 DNA reads as TGTGCCAGCAGTGAAAGCGGGGCGGAGACCCAGTACTTC.

The rearrangement links TRBV19 to TRBJ1-2, with 8 bases lining up with TRBD1. V lost 3 bases, J lost 7 bases, and 10 bases stayed unmatched. Germline V gene sequence: CDR1 LNHDA, CDR2 SQIVND (reference sequence). The CDR3 spans 15 residues. The CDR3 region is CASSMTPHRGIGYTF. The CDR3 bases are TGTGCCAGTAGTATGACGCCCCACAGGGGGATTGGCTACACCTTC.

The chain is built from TRBV5-4 and TRBJ1-1; 8 bases are shared with TRBD1. Trimming took 2 bases from V and 1 from J; bases not matched to a gene: 1. CDR1 and CDR2 (germline): SGHNT, YYREEE (reference sequence). CDR3 length: 14 amino acids. CDR3 sequence reads: CASSLDRGNTEAFF. DNA for the CDR3: TGTGCCAGCAGCTTAGACAGGGGGAACACTGAAGCTTTCTTT.

The chain recombines TRBV3-1 (or the pseudogene TRBV3-2) with TRBJ2-7; the D is unclear. Germline V gene sequence: CDR1 LGHDT, CDR2 YNNKEL (reference sequence). CDR3 length equals 11 residues. V was clipped by 1 base and J by 6 bases, with 4 bases between them. The CDR3 loop reads CASSQASEQYF. The CDR3 DNA reads TGTGCCAGCAGCCAAGCGTCCGAGCAGTACTTC.

V and J are TRBV2 and TRBJ1-2, with 9 bases matching TRBD1. The V segment lost 6 bases and the J segment 4 bases; nucleotides outside the gene matches: 9. This CDR3 comprises 15 residues. CDR1 SNHLY and CDR2 FYNNEI come from the germline V gene. Here the CDR3 DNA reads TGTGCCAGCAGGGGCAGGGACAGGGACTCCTATGGCTACACCTTC. Its protein product is CASRGRDRDSYGYTF.

This clone was recorded only once. CDR3 nucleotides: TGTGCCAGCAGCTTATCGGATCGGCGGGGGGGAGGTTCCTACAATGAGCAGTTCTTC. Its translation is CASSLSDRRGGGSYNEQFF. The gene calls are TRBV11-2 and TRBJ2-1; 9 nucleotides align to TRBD2. The CDR3 spans 19 residues. V gave up 2 bases and J gave up 1 base; unmatched junction bases: 12. Per the germline V gene, CDR1 is SGHAT and CDR2 is FQNNGV.

This clone occurred once. The chain has TRBV28 and TRBJ1-2; tentative D call: TRBD1 (5 bases). The germline V gene has CDR1 MDHEN and CDR2 SYDVKM. This CDR3 is built from 17 residues. Trimming removed 4 bases at V and 0 bases at J, with 18 bases between. The CDR3 sequence: CASSSGVRGLSNYGYTF. CDR3 nucleotides: TGTGCCAGCAGTTCGGGGGTACGGGGACTTTCTAACTATGGCTACACCTTC.

The chain uses TRBV7-2 and TRBJ1-3, with D perhaps TRBD1 (6 bases). This CDR3 is 17 amino acids long. Germline V gives CDR1 SGHTA, CDR2 FQGNSA. V lost 5 bases, J lost 0 bases, and 17 bases lay in between. Written as DNA, the CDR3 is TGTGCCAGCAGCCCCCGGACAGCTCCTCTCTCTGGAAACACCATATATTTT. This encodes CASSPRTAPLSGNTIYF.

For the CDR3, the DNA is TGTGCCAGCAGCCGTCGGGACAGCGCGTCTGGCTACACCTTC. Residues: CASSRRDSASGYTF. The rearrangement links TRBV5-4 to TRBJ1-2; 7 bases line up with TRBD1. The V and J ends lost 4 bases and 7 bases, in that order; junction bases with no gene match: 10. Germline V gene data show CDR1 as SGHNT and CDR2 as YYREEE (reference sequence). The CDR3 has 14 amino acids.

This clone was observed a few times. This rearrangement joins TRBV5-1 to TRBJ2-7, with D maybe TRBD1 (6 bases). Trimming took 3 bases from V and 3 from J, leaving 13 bases between them. The CDR3 consists of 14 residues. The germline V gene has CDR1 SGHRS and CDR2 YFSETQ. This CDR3 is CASSSGDGYYEQYF. The CDR3, as DNA: TGCGCCAGCAGCTCAGGGGACGGGTACTACGAGCAGTACTTC.

The V gene is TRBV27, the J gene TRBJ1-1, with 8 bases that match TRBD1. This CDR3 comprises 14 residues. Germline lookup yields CDR1 MNHEY and CDR2 SMNVEV (reference sequence). With V trimmed by 8 bases and J by 0 bases, 5 bases remained unmatched. The CDR3 bases are TGTGCCAGCCGGAGGGACAGGATGAACACTGAAGCTTTCTTT. Translation gives CASRRDRMNTEAFF.

The chain couples TRBV7-2 to TRBJ1-2; no clear D. V lost 3 bases to trimming and J lost 6 bases, with 5 bases between them. The CDR3 covers 11 residues. From germline, CDR1 is SGHTA and CDR2 FQGNSA. The CDR3 DNA follows: TGTGCCAGCAGCTTCCGTCATGGCTACACCTTC. Amino acid sequence: CASSFRHGYTF. Based on the CDR3 plus reference TRBV7-2 and TRBJ1-2, the full variable domain is GAGVSQSPSNKVTEKGKDVELRCDPISGHTALYWYRQSLGQGLEFLIYFQGNSAPDKSGLPSDRFSAERTGGSVSTLTIQRTQQEDSAVYLCASSFRHGYTFGSGTRLTVV.

The chain employs TRBV6-5 and TRBJ1-1; D is undetermined. The CDR3 runs 15 residues. Germline V gene lookup returns CDR1 MNHEY and CDR2 SVGAGI. V dropped 6 bases and J dropped 2 bases, with 16 bases sitting between them. CDR3 sequence (DNA): TGTGCCAGCAGCCCCCCGGGTATTCGAAACACTGAAGCTTTCTTT. It yields the protein CASSPPGIRNTEAFF.

This clone has just a few counts. The chain is built from TRBV2 and TRBJ2-7, with D maybe TRBD2 (5 bases). Trimming shortened V by 8 bases and J by 2 bases, and 16 bases separated the two germline ends. Germline V gene sequence: CDR1 SNHLY, CDR2 FYNNEI. The CDR3 extends over 14 amino acids. The CDR3 coding sequence is TGTGCCAGCGCCAGAACTAGTTCAACCTACGAGCAGTACTTC. It translates to CASARTSSTYEQYF.

V is TRBV5-1 and J is TRBJ2-5; 9 bases agree with TRBD2. The ends lost 1 base at V and 2 bases at J; junction bases unmatched: 6. CDR3 length equals 16 residues. The germline gives CDR1 SGHRS, CDR2 YFSETQ. In DNA form, the CDR3 reads TGCGCCAGCAGCTTGAATAGCGGGGGCCCACAAGAGACCCAGTACTTC. It translates to CASSLNSGGPQETQYF.

Only one count was recorded for this clone. This chain joins TRBV20-1 and TRBJ1-5; possible D gene TRBD1, 6 bases. V was cut by 3 bases and J by 2 bases, with 23 bases left in between. Germline V gives CDR1 DFQATT, CDR2 SNEGSKA (reference sequence). This CDR3 contains 18 residues. CDR3 in amino acids: CSASTPPTGRGGNQPQHF. CDR3 sequence (DNA): TGCAGTGCTAGTACCCCCCCCACAGGGAGGGGCGGCAATCAGCCCCAGCATTTT.

The chain has TRBV10-3 and TRBJ1-6; possibly TRBD1 for D (5 bases). Trimming removed 6 bases from V and 8 bases from J, with 11 bases in between. The CDR3 has 13 residues. Germline V gene data show CDR1 as ENHRY and CDR2 as SYGVKD. CDR3 in amino acids: CAIRRGLDSPLHF. The CDR3 nucleotides are TGTGCCATCAGGCGGGGCCTGGATTCACCCCTCCACTTT.

The table lists this clone with a few counts. This chain connects TRBV6-5 to TRBJ2-7; D remains unclear. The CDR3 contains 16 residues. Deletions cut 0 bases from V and 3 bases from J, with 15 bases between. Per the germline V gene, CDR1 is MNHEY and CDR2 is SVGAGI. The CDR3 spells CASSYSPSDKFYEQYF. CDR3 coding DNA: TGTGCCAGCAGTTACTCGCCCAGCGATAAGTTCTACGAGCAGTACTTC.

The chain combines TRBV9 with TRBJ2-5; 7 bases fit TRBD2. CDR1 SGDLS and CDR2 YYNGEE come from the germline V gene. V was clipped by 3 bases and J by 5 bases; unmatched bases: 13. The CDR3 contains 16 residues. CDR3 bases: TGTGCCAGCAGCGCCACAGAGGGACTAATTTCGGAGACCCAGTACTTC. The encoded protein is CASSATEGLISETQYF.